The rows below give T cell receptor beta chains drawn from one sample of a study of shared clonotypes between healthy human individuals. Method: immunoSEQ multiplex PCR; TCRdb's copy keeps in-frame clones and lacks some. The repertoire has more than 200,000 clones, over 50% of them found once; the top ten carry around 10%. Source material: memory CD4+ T cells sorted from blood. The receptors stem from a man aged 25-45 years in good health. Each CDR3 is given with its conserved first and last residue. A D gene is named only where the DNA matches it firmly. Some rows have no size entry. The others give once, few or many, or a class for an expanded clone.

>TRBV12-2|12|NA|NA|TRBJ2-3
TGTGCAAGTCGCGCTGGCACAGATACGCAGTATTTT
CASRAGTDTQYF
>TRBV7-9|12|NA|NA|TRBJ1-1
TGTGCCAGCAGCCTGGGGCAGGGGGAAGCTTTCTTT
CASSLGQGEAFF
>TRBV19|16|NA|TRBD1|TRBJ1-5
TGTGCCAGTATGGACCGGGACAGGGGTAGAAATCAGCCCCAGCATTTT
CASMDRDRGRNQPQHF
>TRBV6-6|14|once|NA|TRBJ2-1
TGTGCCAGCAGTAGAGCAGGGCTAGAGGATGAGCAGTTCTTC
CASSRAGLEDEQFF
>TRBV15|15|NA|TRBD2|TRBJ2-1
TGTGCCACCAGCGTACCCGGGGGGGCTTACAATGAGCAGTTCTTC
CATSVPGGAYNEQFF
>TRBV28|12|once|NA|TRBJ1-1
TGTGCCAGCAGTTTGAGGTACACTGAAGCTTTCTTT
CASSLRYTEAFF
>TRBV28|13|NA|NA|TRBJ2-5
TGTGCCAGCAATCGACAGGTCCAAGAGACCCAGTACTTC
CASNRQVQETQYF
>TRBV5-1|15|few|NA|TRBJ2-1
TGCGCCAGCACCCTGAATGGCCATCCCAGCAATGAGCAGTTCTTC
CASTLNGHPSNEQFF
>TRBV29-1|16|few|TRBD1|TRBJ2-3
TGCAGCGTTGCCGGGACAGGGGGTTTTAGCACAGATACGCAGTATTTT
CSVAGTGGFSTDTQYF
>TRBV27|15|NA|TRBD1|TRBJ2-7
TGTGCCAGCAGTTTAAACGGACAGGTGGACTACGAGCAGTACTTC
CASSLNGQVDYEQYF
>TRBV2|14|medium-sized|NA|TRBJ2-7
TGTGCCAGCAGTGAGCAGGGACCTTCCCGCGAGCAGTACTTC
CASSEQGPSREQYF
>TRBV4-2|15|NA|NA|TRBJ1-5
TGTGCCAGCAGCCAGCACCCATCCCCCCATCAGCCCCAGCATTTT
CASSQHPSPHQPQHF
>TRBV4-1|15|NA|TRBD1|TRBJ1-2
TGCGCCAGCAGCCAAGGTCAGGACAGGGCAGAGGGCTACACCTTC
CASSQGQDRAEGYTF
>TRBV7-2|14|NA|NA|TRBJ1-4
TGTGCCAGCAGCCCTGGGGGCCGTAATGAAAAACTGTTTTTT
CASSPGGRNEKLFF
>TRBV11-2|15|NA|TRBD2|TRBJ2-7
TGTGCCAGCAGCTCCATACTAGCGGGGGTCTACGAGCAGTACTTC
CASSSILAGVYEQYF
>TRBV29-1|14|few|TRBD2|TRBJ2-7
TGCAGCGTTGAAGGGGGTAGCGGGAGCACCGAGCAGTACTTC
CSVEGGSGSTEQYF
>TRBV6-5|12|NA|NA|TRBJ1-2
TGTGCCAGCAGTCGCACTGGGAATGGCTACACCTTC
CASSRTGNGYTF
>TRBV18|17|NA|NA|TRBJ2-5
TGTGCCAGCTCACCCCTGGGGAGAGGGCAGGGGTCAGAGACCCAGTACTTC
CASSPLGRGQGSETQYF
>TRBV7-2|15|once|TRBD1|TRBJ2-7
TGTGCCAGCAGCTCGAGACAGGGGGCTTCCTACGAGCAGTACTTC
CASSSRQGASYEQYF
>TRBV4-2|15|NA|TRBD1|TRBJ1-1
TGTGCCAGCAGCCAAGTGGACAGGGGGCCGACTGAAGCTTTCTTT
CASSQVDRGPTEAFF
>TRBV28|15|few|TRBD2|TRBJ2-1
TGTGCCAGCAGTTCGGGAGGGCCATTCAACAATGAGCAGTTCTTC
CASSSGGPFNNEQFF
>TRBV27|17|NA|TRBD1|TRBJ2-2
TGTGCCAGCAGTTTAGAGGGACAGGGGGCTAAGGCCGGGGAGCTGTTTTTT
CASSLEGQGAKAGELFF
>TRBV5-6|13|NA|NA|TRBJ1-1
TGTGCCAGCACCCGAAACCTGAACACTGAAGCTTTCTTT
CASTRNLNTEAFF
>TRBV28|12|few|NA|TRBJ1-1
TGTGCCAGCAGTTTGGAGGGGACTGAAGCTTTCTTT
CASSLEGTEAFF
>TRBV11-2|15|NA|TRBD2|TRBJ2-7
TGTGCCAGCAGCTTAAGTTGGACTAGCGTCTACGAGCAGTACTTC
CASSLSWTSVYEQYF